Listed below are T cell receptor beta chains from one sample, sequenced in a study of Graves' ophthalmopathy and Graves' hyperthyroidism. TCRdb passed the multiplex PCR reads through MiXCR, listing each CDR3 protein once. Of 650,000 to 900,000 distinct CDR3 sequences in the sample, around 40% are singletons; the top ten hold around 40%. The sample was peripheral blood. These receptors were taken from an adult man with Graves' ophthalmopathy. The CDR3 runs from the conserved cysteine through the conserved F or W. Each record gives: J gene, clone size, V gene, D gene, CDR3 DNA, CDR3 protein. A D gene is named only where the DNA matches it firmly. Not every row has a clone size; where given, it reads once, few, many or a size class.

J gene: TRBJ2-5; clone size: NA; V gene: TRBV7-9; D gene: NA; CDR3 DNA: TGTGCCAGCAGCCAGATACGGGGTCGGGGAGAGACCCAGTACTTC; CDR3 protein: CASSQIRGRGETQYF
J gene: TRBJ2-7; clone size: NA; V gene: TRBV6-6; D gene: TRBD1; CDR3 DNA: TGTGCCAGCAGAGTGGGGACAGACGACCCGTACTTC; CDR3 protein: CASRVGTDDPYF
J gene: TRBJ1-6; clone size: many; V gene: TRBV9; D gene: TRBD1; CDR3 DNA: TGTGCCAGCAGCACCCGGGACAGCTCTAATTCACCCCTCCACTTT; CDR3 protein: CASSTRDSSNSPLHF
J gene: TRBJ1-6; clone size: NA; V gene: TRBV12-3/TRBV12-4; D gene: TRBD1; CDR3 DNA: TGTGCCAGCCGAAATAACGATCGGGACAGTGATCCACCCCTCCACTTT; CDR3 protein: CASRNNDRDSDPPLHF
J gene: TRBJ1-1; clone size: few; V gene: TRBV7-9; D gene: NA; CDR3 DNA: TGTGCCAGCAGCTTCTTAGACAGCCCAAACACTGAAGCTTTCTTT; CDR3 protein: CASSFLDSPNTEAFF
J gene: TRBJ2-5; clone size: few; V gene: TRBV20-1; D gene: NA; CDR3 DNA: TGCAGTACCAGCCCGCCAGGGGAAGAGACCCAGTACTTC; CDR3 protein: CSTSPPGEETQYF
J gene: TRBJ1-1; clone size: NA; V gene: TRBV14; D gene: NA; CDR3 DNA: TGTGCCAGCAGCCAAGAACACAGTGTGAACACTGAAGCTTTCTTT; CDR3 protein: CASSQEHSVNTEAFF
J gene: TRBJ1-2; clone size: many; V gene: TRBV7-2; D gene: NA; CDR3 DNA: TGTGCCAGCAGCTTATCCTCCAGGGGCTATGGCTACACCTTC; CDR3 protein: CASSLSSRGYGYTF
J gene: TRBJ1-3; clone size: many; V gene: TRBV12-3/TRBV12-4; D gene: TRBD1; CDR3 DNA: TGTGCCAGCAGCGACAGGGCTGTAGGAAACACCATATATTTT; CDR3 protein: CASSDRAVGNTIYF
J gene: TRBJ2-5; clone size: many; V gene: TRBV29-1; D gene: TRBD1; CDR3 DNA: TGCAGCGTTGAGGGACAGGTGGAGACCCAGTACTTC; CDR3 protein: CSVEGQVETQYF
J gene: TRBJ1-1; clone size: NA; V gene: TRBV2; D gene: NA; CDR3 DNA: TGTGCCAGCAGTGAGGGCAGGGGCCAGGAGAACACTGAAGCTTTCTTT; CDR3 protein: CASSEGRGQENTEAFF
J gene: TRBJ2-7; clone size: NA; V gene: TRBV2; D gene: NA; CDR3 DNA: TGTGCCAGCAGGTCAGGGAGAACCTACGAGCAGTACTTC; CDR3 protein: CASRSGRTYEQYF
J gene: TRBJ1-1; clone size: few; V gene: TRBV7-2; D gene: NA; CDR3 DNA: TGTGCCAGCAGGTACGACCCAGGAGACAGCTTTAAAGAAGCTTTCTTT; CDR3 protein: CASRYDPGDSFKEAFF
J gene: TRBJ1-2; clone size: NA; V gene: TRBV6-5; D gene: NA; CDR3 DNA: TGTGCCAGCAGTAACCATCGGCAACAGGGAACCATCTATGGCTACACCTTC; CDR3 protein: CASSNHRQQGTIYGYTF
J gene: TRBJ2-7; clone size: NA; V gene: TRBV14; D gene: NA; CDR3 DNA: TGTGCCAGCAGCCGAGAGGGTTACTCCTACGAGCAGTACTTC; CDR3 protein: CASSREGYSYEQYF
J gene: TRBJ1-4; clone size: NA; V gene: TRBV9; D gene: NA; CDR3 DNA: TGTGCCAGCAGCTCTCTAGGTGCAACTAATGAAAAACTGTTTTTT; CDR3 protein: CASSSLGATNEKLFF
J gene: TRBJ1-1; clone size: many; V gene: TRBV29-1; D gene: TRBD1; CDR3 DNA: TGCAGCGTGCCCGGGACAGGGTACACTGAAGCTTTCTTT; CDR3 protein: CSVPGTGYTEAFF
J gene: TRBJ1-1; clone size: once; V gene: TRBV25-1; D gene: NA; CDR3 DNA: TGTGCCAGCAGTTTCCGGGCTAACGCTGAAGCTTTCTTT; CDR3 protein: CASSFRANAEAFF
J gene: TRBJ2-2; clone size: NA; V gene: TRBV7-2; D gene: NA; CDR3 DNA: TGTGCCAGCAGCTTAGTCGGGGGGACAGTCCTTACCGGGGAGCTGTTTTTT; CDR3 protein: CASSLVGGTVLTGELFF
J gene: TRBJ1-1; clone size: NA; V gene: TRBV11-1; D gene: NA; CDR3 DNA: TGTGCCAGCAGCAGGGAATTCATTTCCCCTGAAGCTTTCTTT; CDR3 protein: CASSREFISPEAFF
J gene: TRBJ2-2; clone size: many; V gene: TRBV10-3; D gene: NA; CDR3 DNA: TGTGCCATCAGTTGGGCCGGGGAGCTGTTTTTT; CDR3 protein: CAISWAGELFF
J gene: TRBJ1-2; clone size: few; V gene: TRBV5-1; D gene: NA; CDR3 DNA: TGCGCCAGCAGCTCGGACTCTTCCTATGGCTACACCTTC; CDR3 protein: CASSSDSSYGYTF
J gene: TRBJ1-2; clone size: NA; V gene: TRBV2; D gene: NA; CDR3 DNA: TGTGCCAGCAGTAACGGGGCAACTGGCTACACCTTC; CDR3 protein: CASSNGATGYTF
J gene: TRBJ1-6; clone size: NA; V gene: TRBV11-1; D gene: NA; CDR3 DNA: TGTGCCAGCAGCTTAGTCGCGAGCCTGATAAATTCACCCCTCCACTTT; CDR3 protein: CASSLVASLINSPLHF
J gene: TRBJ1-1; clone size: NA; V gene: TRBV10-3; D gene: TRBD1; CDR3 DNA: TGTGCCAGCAGTCTCCTCAAGGGGGCAGGGAAGAACACTGAAGCTTTCTTT; CDR3 protein: CASSLLKGAGKNTEAFF
J gene: TRBJ2-6; clone size: NA; V gene: TRBV20-1; D gene: NA; CDR3 DNA: TGCAGTGCTAGAGATCGGTCGGGCCCTGGGGCCAACGTCCTGACTTTC; CDR3 protein: CSARDRSGPGANVLTF
J gene: TRBJ1-1; clone size: NA; V gene: TRBV7-9; D gene: NA; CDR3 DNA: TGTGCCAGCAGCACACCCCCCGGAGATTTGAACACTGAAGCTTTCTTT; CDR3 protein: CASSTPPGDLNTEAFF
J gene: TRBJ2-6; clone size: NA; V gene: TRBV10-3; D gene: NA; CDR3 DNA: TGTGCCAGCAGTGGGGGGACACTTTCTGGGGCCAACGTCCTGACTTTC; CDR3 protein: CASSGGTLSGANVLTF
J gene: TRBJ1-2; clone size: few; V gene: TRBV7-2; D gene: NA; CDR3 DNA: TGTGCCAGCAGCTTAGTCGGGACGGTTTATGGCTACACCTTC; CDR3 protein: CASSLVGTVYGYTF
J gene: TRBJ2-7; clone size: NA; V gene: TRBV6-1; D gene: TRBD2; CDR3 DNA: TGTGCCAGTAGTAAAGCGGGAGGCCCAAGATGCGAGCAGTACTTC; CDR3 protein: CASSKAGGPRCEQYF
J gene: TRBJ2-7; clone size: few; V gene: TRBV10-3; D gene: NA; CDR3 DNA: TGTGCCATCAGTGCGAATGACCGCGAGCAGTACTTC; CDR3 protein: CAISANDREQYF